A selection of T cell receptor beta chains follows, all from one sample in a study of T cells in Graves' hyperthyroidism and ophthalmopathy. One entry per CDR3 protein, called by TCRdb with MiXCR from the multiplex PCR reads. Among more than 550,000 distinct CDR3 sequences listed, around 16% were seen once. Sequencing was performed on blood. These receptors were obtained from a man between 50 and 59 years old with Graves' hyperthyroidism. Both conserved end residues are part of each CDR3. A D gene is named only where the DNA matches it firmly. Only part of the rows carry a size: once, few, many, or a class if the clone is expanded.

clone_size j_call d_call v_call cdr3_aa cdr3_nt
many TRBJ1-1 - TRBV5-1 CASSLAQLNTEAFF TGCGCCAGCAGCTTAGCACAACTGAACACTGAAGCTTTCTTT
- TRBJ2-1 TRBD2 TRBV7-6 CASSLVGVGLAGGTYNEQFF TGTGCCAGCAGCTTAGTAGGGGTGGGACTAGCGGGAGGCACCTACAATGAGCAGTTCTTC
many TRBJ2-1 TRBD2 TRBV28 CASSSWTRAGYNEQFF TGTGCCAGCAGTTCCTGGACTAGGGCGGGGTACAATGAGCAGTTCTTC
many TRBJ2-7 - TRBV29-1 CSVEDAETYEQYF TGCAGCGTTGAAGATGCAGAAACCTACGAGCAGTACTTC
once TRBJ2-3 - TRBV3-1 CASSQGFTDTQYF TGTGCCAGCAGCCAGGGTTTCACAGATACGCAGTATTTT
- TRBJ2-5 TRBD2 TRBV6-2/TRBV6-3 CASSTLLAGPETQYF TGTGCCAGCAGTACTCTACTAGCGGGCCCCGAGACCCAGTACTTC
few TRBJ1-1 - TRBV20-1 CSALDRIMNTEAFF TGCAGTGCCCTAGACCGGATCATGAACACTGAAGCTTTCTTT
few TRBJ2-1 - TRBV6-1 CASSEGRGDDEQFF TGTGCCAGCAGTGAAGGGAGGGGGGACGATGAGCAGTTCTTC
- TRBJ1-1 TRBD1 TRBV18 CASSPSVDRATEAFF TGTGCCAGCTCACCGTCTGTAGACAGGGCCACTGAAGCTTTCTTT
many TRBJ2-3 TRBD1 TRBV7-3 CASSSGQGADTQYF TGTGCCAGCAGCTCCGGACAGGGTGCAGATACGCAGTATTTT
many TRBJ1-3 - TRBV28 CASTPGNTIYF TGTGCCAGCACCCCCGGAAACACCATATATTTT
few TRBJ1-2 TRBD1 TRBV30 CAFRDRGYYGYTF TGTGCCTTCCGGGACAGGGGCTACTATGGCTACACCTTC
- TRBJ2-1 - TRBV4-1 CASSQAPGGMVNNEQFF TGCGCCAGCAGCCAAGCCCCGGGCGGGATGGTCAACAATGAGCAGTTCTTC
many TRBJ2-1 TRBD2 TRBV7-9 CASSSTSGRAWDEQFF TGTGCCAGCAGTTCAACTAGCGGGAGGGCCTGGGATGAGCAGTTCTTC
many TRBJ2-3 - TRBV7-2 CASSLGQRSDTQYF TGTGCCAGCAGCTTAGGGCAGCGATCGGATACGCAGTATTTT
- TRBJ2-1 TRBD1 TRBV28 CASQTFRDRDLGEQFF TGTGCCAGCCAAACCTTCCGGGACAGGGACCTTGGGGAGCAGTTCTTC
- TRBJ2-7 TRBD2 TRBV5-1 CASTAGGSIAYEQYF TGCGCCAGCACCGCCGGGGGGAGTATAGCCTACGAGCAGTACTTC
- TRBJ1-1 TRBD1 TRBV12-3/TRBV12-4 CASRPNSGGGHTEAFF TGTGCCAGCAGGCCAAACTCAGGGGGCGGACACACTGAAGCTTTCTTT
many TRBJ2-7 - TRBV28 CASSRTVPYYEQYF TGTGCCAGCAGTAGGACAGTCCCCTATTACGAGCAGTACTTC
many TRBJ2-3 - TRBV6-1 CASSQTGSYTDTQYF TGTGCCAGCAGTCAAACCGGGTCATACACAGATACGCAGTATTTT
- TRBJ2-7 TRBD1 TRBV19 CASSRDRGFSYEQYF TGTGCCAGTTCCCGGGACAGGGGATTCTCCTACGAGCAGTACTTC
few TRBJ1-4 - TRBV29-1 CSVKSRGPNEKLFF TGCAGCGTTAAATCCCGGGGCCCAAATGAAAAACTGTTTTTT
many TRBJ2-1 TRBD2 TRBV2 CASRGGSGSSYNEQFF TGTGCCAGCAGGGGGGGGAGCGGGAGCTCCTACAATGAGCAGTTCTTC
few TRBJ1-1 - TRBV6-6 CASSYSRRGLNTEAFF TGTGCCAGCAGTTACTCGCGCAGGGGCCTGAACACTGAAGCTTTCTTT
- TRBJ2-1 - TRBV10-1 CASSESQTYNEQFF TGCGCCAGCAGTGAGTCTCAAACCTACAATGAGCAGTTCTTC
many TRBJ2-1 TRBD1 TRBV7-9 CASSSATGIYYNEQFF TGTGCCAGCAGCTCAGCGACAGGGATATACTACAATGAGCAGTTCTTC
many TRBJ2-3 - TRBV6-1 CASSFLLRTTDTQYF TGTGCCAGCAGTTTCCTTCTGAGGACCACAGATACGCAGTATTTT
- TRBJ2-1 TRBD2 TRBV24-1 CATSRGGAGGYYNEQFF TGTGCCACCAGTAGGGGTGGAGCGGGAGGGTATTACAATGAGCAGTTCTTC
- TRBJ2-3 TRBD1 TRBV7-7 CASSNRGRGDTQYF TGTGCTAGCAGTAACAGGGGGCGCGGAGATACGCAGTATTTT
- TRBJ2-1 TRBD2 TRBV20-1 CSASPAGGPNEQFF TGCAGTGCTTCCCCAGCGGGAGGGCCGAATGAGCAGTTCTTC
- TRBJ1-2 TRBD1 TRBV20-1 CSANPGDSELYTF TGCAGTGCTAACCCCGGGGACAGTGAGTTGTACACCTTC
many TRBJ1-2 - TRBV28 CASSPSGRRNYGYTF TGTGCCAGCAGCCCTTCGGGACGGAGGAACTATGGCTACACCTTC
- TRBJ2-7 - TRBV15 CATSKLGIEQYF TGTGCCACCAGCAAATTAGGGATCGAGCAGTACTTC
many TRBJ2-1 - TRBV2 CASSVRNEQFF TGTGCCAGCAGTGTTAGAAATGAGCAGTTCTTC
few TRBJ2-1 - TRBV10-1 CASSESSSYNEQFF TGCGCCAGCAGTGAGTCGTCCAGTTACAATGAGCAGTTCTTC
many TRBJ1-1 - TRBV28 CASSLTGPLNTEAFF TGTGCCAGCAGTTTAACCGGACCCCTGAACACTGAAGCTTTCTTT
many TRBJ1-2 TRBD1 TRBV6-5 CASSYALGQGMYGYTF TGTGCCAGCAGTTATGCCCTGGGACAGGGGATGTATGGCTACACCTTC
- TRBJ2-7 TRBD1 TRBV5-1 CASSWSLQGALGEQYF TGCGCCAGCAGCTGGAGTCTTCAGGGGGCGCTGGGGGAGCAGTACTTC
- TRBJ1-1 - TRBV2 CASSEGDSAFF TGTGCCAGCAGTGAAGGTGACAGCGCTTTCTTT
- TRBJ2-7 - TRBV4-1 CASSQITGPREGQYF TGCGCCAGCAGCCAGATCACAGGGCCCCGAGAGGGGCAGTACTTC
- TRBJ2-7 - TRBV6-7 CASSYYRAYEQYF TGTGCCAGCAGTTACTACAGAGCCTACGAGCAGTACTTC
- TRBJ1-2 TRBD1 TRBV4-1 CASSQRPDRYERHYGYTF TGCGCCAGCAGCCAACGACCGGACAGGTACGAGCGTCACTATGGCTACACCTTC
few TRBJ2-1 TRBD2 TRBV13 CASSRHRGLAGRTGNNEQFF TGTGCCAGCAGCCGGCACAGGGGACTAGCGGGACGAACGGGTAACAATGAGCAGTTCTTC
many TRBJ1-1 - TRBV6-2/TRBV6-3 CASSYLGAYTEAFF TGTGCCAGCAGTTACTTGGGGGCCTACACTGAAGCTTTCTTT
few TRBJ1-1 TRBD1 TRBV27 CASALTSHRGRATEAFF TGTGCCAGCGCCCTGACCTCCCACAGGGGGCGCGCCACTGAAGCTTTCTTT
few TRBJ1-2 - TRBV29-1 CSTRRDGSYGYTF TGCAGCACTCGACGGGACGGGTCCTATGGCTACACCTTC
many TRBJ2-3 TRBD2 TRBV20-1 CSARGLAGAPARTDTQYF TGCAGTGCTAGAGGACTAGCGGGGGCCCCCGCACGCACAGATACGCAGTATTTT
- TRBJ1-1 - TRBV5-5 CASSLFSWNTEAFF TGTGCCAGCAGCTTGTTCAGCTGGAACACTGAAGCTTTCTTT
many TRBJ2-7 TRBD2 TRBV28 CASSLGLAGTEQYF TGTGCCAGCAGCCTCGGTCTAGCGGGTACTGAGCAGTACTTC